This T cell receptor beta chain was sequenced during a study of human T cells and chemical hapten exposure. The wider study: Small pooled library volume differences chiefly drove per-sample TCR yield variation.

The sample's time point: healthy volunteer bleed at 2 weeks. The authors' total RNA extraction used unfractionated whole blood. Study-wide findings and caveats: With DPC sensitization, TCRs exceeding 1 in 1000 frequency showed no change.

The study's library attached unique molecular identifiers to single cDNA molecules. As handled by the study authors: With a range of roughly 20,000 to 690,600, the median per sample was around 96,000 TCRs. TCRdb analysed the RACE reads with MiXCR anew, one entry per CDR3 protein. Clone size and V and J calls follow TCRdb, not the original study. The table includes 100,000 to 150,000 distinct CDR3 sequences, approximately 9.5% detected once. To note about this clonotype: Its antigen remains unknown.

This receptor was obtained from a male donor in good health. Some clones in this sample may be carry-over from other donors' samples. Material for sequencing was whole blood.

CDR3 coding DNA: TGTGCCATCAGTGAGGGACTCGGACTAGCTGTGGGGTCCCACAATGAGCAGTTCTTC. Its translation: CAISEGLGLAVGSHNEQFF. The chain links TRBV10-3 to TRBJ2-1; the match to TRBD2 covers 8 bases. The V and J ends lost 2 bases and 5 bases, in that order; junction bases with no gene match: 17. Germline-derived CDR1 and CDR2 are ENHRY and SYGVKD. There are 19 residues in the CDR3.